These 14 T cell receptor beta chains were sequenced from one sample in a study of T cells in localized non-small cell lung cancer. TCRdb keeps only in-frame clones here, not all; method: immunoSEQ multiplex PCR. The data hold about 57,000 clones, with approximately 91% observed a single time. The material sequenced was peripheral blood, taken before any cancer treatment. The receptors were gathered from a man aged 35 to 69 with stage I lung adenocarcinoma.

J is TRBJ2-1 and V is TRBV5-1, with 14 bases lining up with TRBD2. J gave up 4 bases and V 1 base, and 4 bases lay outside the gene matches. Germline CDR1 reads SGHRS; CDR2 reads YFSETQ. This CDR3 is built from 17 residues. Here the CDR3 DNA reads TGCGCCAGCAGCTTGTGGACTAGCGGGAGGTTTTACAATGAGCAGTTCTTC. Its protein product is CASSLWTSGRFYNEQFF.

V is TRBV13 and J is TRBJ2-2; D is perhaps TRBD1 or TRBD2 (6 bases each). The V end was cut by 5 bases, the J end by 4 bases, with 17 bases between. The CDR3 extends over 16 amino acids. Looked up from germline, CDR1 is PRHDT and CDR2 is FYEKMQ (reference sequence). Here the CDR3 DNA reads TGTGCCAGCAGCCCCTTGGGGGGCGCAGGCACCGGGGAGCTGTTTTTT. Its protein product is CASSPLGGAGTGELFF.

The chain employs TRBV11-2 and TRBJ2-1; 9 nucleotides match TRBD2. The CDR3 sequence is 13 residues long. V gave up 8 bases and J gave up 9 bases; unmatched junction bases: 8. Germline V gene lookup returns CDR1 SGHAT and CDR2 FQNNGV. CDR3 sequence reads: CASAGGAKSEQFF. The CDR3 DNA sequence: TGTGCCAGCGCGGGAGGGGCGAAAAGTGAGCAGTTCTTC.

The chain uses TRBV28 and TRBJ2-1, with a weak D call TRBD1 (6 bases). This CDR3 contains 14 residues. V gave up 11 bases and J gave up 0 bases, with 14 bases separating them. Germline CDR1 is MDHEN and CDR2 is SYDVKM. The CDR3: CAVFGTNSYNEQFF. The CDR3 DNA reads TGTGCCGTCTTTGGGACAAACTCCTACAATGAGCAGTTCTTC.

The chain joins TRBV4-3 to TRBJ2-7; a weak D match, TRBD1 (5 bases). CDR3 size: 15 residues. Trimming took off 0 bases at V and 2 bases at J, with 11 bases between the two ends. Germline loops: CDR1 LGHNA, CDR2 YSLEER. The CDR3 DNA sequence: TGCGCCAGCAGCCAAGATGTGACAGAGACCTACGAGCAGTACTTC. Its translation is CASSQDVTETYEQYF.

The chain combines TRBV28 with TRBJ2-2; 11 nucleotides align to TRBD2. CDR1 is MDHEN and CDR2 is SYDVKM in the germline V gene. The V and J ends lost 7 bases and 4 bases, in that order; junction bases with no gene match: 5. The CDR3 contains 15 residues. The CDR3 region has the DNA TGTGCCAGCACCCTAGCGGGAGGTGGCACCGGGGAGCTGTTTTTT. This codes for CASTLAGGGTGELFF.

The genes are TRBV6-5 and TRBJ2-4, with no clear D. Germline CDR1 MNHEY, CDR2 SVGAGI. CDR3 size: 14 residues. Deletions cut 5 bases from V and 1 base from J, with 9 bases between. CDR3 amino acids: CASSGSGAKNIQYF. CDR3 nucleotide sequence: TGTGCCAGCAGTGGTTCCGGGGCCAAAAACATTCAGTACTTC.

The chain employs TRBV28 and TRBJ2-5, with D uncertain. The V and J ends lost 6 bases and 3 bases respectively, with 14 bases between them. The CDR3 contains 14 residues. CDR1 MDHEN and CDR2 SYDVKM come from the germline V gene. In nucleotides, the CDR3 is TGTGCCAGCAGGACCCCCGGGTCAGAAGAGACCCAGTACTTC. Its protein product is CASRTPGSEETQYF.

The chain is built from TRBV9 and TRBJ2-1; 10 bases agree with TRBD2. The CDR3 runs to 16 residues. Germline trimming cut 0 bases from V and 7 bases from J; bases unmatched to any gene: 7. CDR1 and CDR2 (germline): SGDLS, YYNGEE. The CDR3 nucleotides read TGTGCCAGCAGCGTAGGGGCTAGCGGGAGAGGTAATGAGCAGTTCTTC. Translated: CASSVGASGRGNEQFF. Supplemented by reference TRBV9 and TRBJ2-1, the full variable domain reads DSGVTQTPKHLITATGQRVTLRCSPRSGDLSVYWYQQSLDQGLQFLIQYYNGEERAKGNILERFSAQQFPDLHSELNLSSLELGDSALYFCASSVGASGRGNEQFFGPGTRLTVL.

This chain connects TRBV6-1 to TRBJ2-1; D may be TRBD2 (6 bases). V was cut by 7 bases and J by 0 bases, with 13 bases left in between. The CDR3 loop spans 15 amino acids. Germline values: CDR1 MNHNS, CDR2 SASEGT. For the CDR3, the DNA is TGTGCCAGCAACGAACGGGACTTCTCCTACAATGAGCAGTTCTTC. This translates into CASNERDFSYNEQFF.

The genes are TRBV19 and TRBJ2-3, with D possibly being TRBD2 (5 bases). Between the trimmed V and J ends, which lost 2 bases and 4 bases, there was a span of 19 bases. In germline, CDR1 is LNHDA, CDR2 SQIVND (reference sequence). The CDR3 extends over 17 amino acids. CDR3 sequence (DNA): TGTGCCAGTAGTATAAGCTTCACCCCTGGGAGCGCAGATACGCAGTATTTT. Translating gives CASSISFTPGSADTQYF.

The chain links TRBV5-3 to TRBJ1-5, with D possibly TRBD1 on 5 matching bases. TRBV5-3 is an open reading frame whose function is uncertain. V was shortened by 0 bases and J by 0 bases, with 13 bases between the two germline ends. The CDR3 totals 17 residues. CDR3 residues: CARSLGRTLYSNQPQHF. DNA for the CDR3: TGTGCCAGAAGCTTGGGTCGGACACTTTATAGCAATCAGCCCCAGCATTTT.

The chain carries TRBV6-1 and TRBJ2-7, with 7 bases fitting TRBD1. With V trimmed by 5 bases and J by 0 bases, 7 bases remained unmatched. The CDR3 is 15 amino acids. CDR1 is MNHNS, CDR2 SASEGT, per germline. This CDR3 is CASSRNRGASYEQYF. The CDR3 DNA reads TGTGCCAGCAGTAGGAACAGGGGAGCCTCCTACGAGCAGTACTTC.

The CDR3 bases are TGTGCCATCGCGACAGCGAACTATGGCTACACCTTC. This codes for CAIATANYGYTF. The rearrangement uses TRBV10-3 and TRBJ1-2; possible D gene TRBD1, 5 bases. The CDR3 totals 12 residues. Germline V CDR1 and CDR2: ENHRY, SYGVKD. V was trimmed by 8 bases and J by 2 bases, leaving 9 bases between them.